A single sample is the source of the 18 T cell receptor beta chains below, sequenced in a study of T cells in localized non-small cell lung cancer. This table comes from immunoSEQ multiplex PCR, and its TCRdb copy is limited to in-frame clones, with some not included. The table lists tens of thousands of clones, 60% to 85% of them singletons, with about 4.5% in the top ten. This specimen consisted of PBMCs, obtained before any cancer treatment. The receptors stem from a woman aged 40 to 75 with stage II lung adenocarcinoma.

The rearrangement links TRBV7-2 to TRBJ1-6; 8 bases line up with TRBD1. Germline V gene data show CDR1 as SGHTA and CDR2 as FQGNSA. V lost 4 bases and J lost 3; bases outside the gene matches: 5. The CDR3 is 16 amino acids. The CDR3 DNA is TGTGCCAGCAGCTCGCAGGGGGCCGGCTATAATTCACCCCTCCACTTT. It yields the protein CASSSQGAGYNSPLHF.

V and J are TRBV15 and TRBJ1-2; TRBD1 might be the D (5 bases). CDR1 LNHNV and CDR2 YYDKDF come from the germline V gene (reference sequence). This CDR3 comprises 15 residues. Trimming took off 0 bases at V and 2 bases at J, with 10 bases between the two ends. CDR3: CATSRDLRQNYGYTF. CDR3 DNA sequence: TGTGCCACCAGCAGAGACTTACGACAGAACTATGGCTACACCTTC.

J is TRBJ2-3 and V is TRBV7-8; D is unclear. From germline, CDR1 is SGHVS and CDR2 FQNEAQ. The CDR3 runs to 14 residues. V lost 6 bases to trimming and J lost 4 bases, with 14 bases between them. CDR3 nucleotides: TGTGCCAGCAGGTTGGGTGGCTTCCCAGATACGCAGTATTTT. This translates into CASRLGGFPDTQYF.

By sample fraction, this clone is medium-sized. The chain employs TRBV6-6 and TRBJ1-3; no firm D call. The CDR3 length is 14 residues. Trimming stripped 6 bases from V and 1 base from J, with 10 bases between. Germline values: CDR1 MNHNY, CDR2 SVGAGI (reference sequence). CDR3 sequence: CASSSYTSGNTIYF. The CDR3 DNA follows: TGTGCCAGCAGCTCCTACACGTCTGGAAACACCATATATTTT.

The chain couples TRBV5-6 to TRBJ2-5; 8 bases line up with TRBD1. In germline, CDR1 is SGHDT, CDR2 YYEEEE. Trimming cost V 4 bases and J 4 bases; bases outside gene matches: 3. The CDR3 extends over 13 amino acids. The CDR3 sequence: CASSPGQGETQYF. DNA for the CDR3: TGTGCCAGCAGCCCCGGACAGGGAGAGACCCAGTACTTC.

In its sample, this clone was seen once. The V gene is TRBV5-1, the J gene TRBJ2-2; possibly TRBD1 for D (6 bases). V lost 9 bases, J lost 4 bases, and 13 bases lay in between. The CDR3 loop spans 13 amino acids. The V gene's germline CDR1 is SGHRS and CDR2 YFSETQ. The CDR3 sequence: CATGQQGTGELFF. In nucleotides, the CDR3 is TGCGCCACCGGGCAACAGGGCACCGGGGAGCTGTTTTTT.

This rearrangement joins TRBV7-6 to TRBJ2-5; D remains unclear. The V gene lost 3 bases and the J gene lost 6 bases, with 5 bases spanning the gap. The CDR3 length is 11 residues. Germline loops: CDR1 SGHVS, CDR2 FNYEAQ. The CDR3, as DNA: TGTGCCAGCAGCTTTACGCAGACCCAGTACTTC. It encodes CASSFTQTQYF.

In the case of this clone: A read error may produce the germline difference seen at one junction end. The chain links TRBV27 to TRBJ2-5; 7 bases align to TRBD1. This CDR3 comprises 14 residues. Germline values: CDR1 MNHEY, CDR2 SMNVEV (reference sequence). CDR3 nucleotides: TGTGCCAGCAGTTTCGGACAGGCCCAAGGGACCCAGTACTTC. Its protein is CASSFGQAQGTQYF.

This rearrangement joins TRBV29-1 to TRBJ1-2; D is unclear. This CDR3 has 13 residues. V dropped 5 bases and J dropped 0 bases, with 10 bases sitting between them. CDR1 and CDR2 from the germline V gene are SQVTM and ANQGSEA. CDR3 in amino acids: CSVPSSTNYGYTF. DNA for the CDR3: TGCAGCGTTCCTAGTAGTACTAACTATGGCTACACCTTC.

The chain uses TRBV30 and TRBJ2-7, with 7 bases that match TRBD1. Trimming took 5 bases from V and 0 from J; bases not matched to a gene: 7. The length of the CDR3 is 14 residues. Germline V CDR1 and CDR2: GTSNPN, SVGIG (reference sequence). The CDR3, as DNA: TGTGCCTGGGCGAGACAGGGCTCCTCCTACGAGCAGTACTTC. This encodes CAWARQGSSYEQYF.

This clone was seen a single time. This sequence joins TRBV5-1 and TRBJ1-2, with 11 nucleotides matching TRBD1. CDR3 length equals 15 residues. With V trimmed by 4 bases and J by 5 bases, 7 bases remained unmatched. Germline V gene data show CDR1 as SGHRS and CDR2 as YFSETQ. The CDR3 coding sequence is TGCGCCAGCAGCAACCCGGGACAGGGGGTTTATGGCTACACCTTC. Protein product: CASSNPGQGVYGYTF.

The V gene is TRBV2, the J gene TRBJ1-4, with 8 bases that match TRBD1. The junction had 6 bases not matched to a gene; V was cut back by 4 bases and J by 8 bases. Germline V gene lookup returns CDR1 SNHLY and CDR2 FYNNEI. The CDR3 loop spans 14 amino acids. As DNA, the CDR3 is TGTGCCAGCAGTGCCAGGGGGCAGGGAGAAAAACTGTTTTTT. Protein: CASSARGQGEKLFF. The full variable domain, rest sourced from reference TRBV2 and TRBJ1-4, is EPEVTQTPSHQVTQMGQEVILRCVPISNHLYFYWYRQILGQKVEFLVSFYNNEISEKSEIFDDQFSVERPDGSNFTLKIRSTKLEDSAMYFCASSARGQGEKLFFGSGTQLSVL.

This clone was recorded a few times. The chain recombines TRBV28 with TRBJ2-7; D call uncertain. The germline V gene has CDR1 MDHEN and CDR2 SYDVKM. CDR3 length: 13 residues. V was clipped by 7 bases and J by 0 bases, with 10 bases between them. The CDR3 loop reads CASTPRNSYEQYF. The CDR3, as DNA: TGTGCCAGCACCCCTAGAAACTCCTACGAGCAGTACTTC.

This clone was observed a few times. The chain recombines TRBV10-2 with TRBJ2-7; no reliable D call. Per germline, CDR1 WSHSY and CDR2 SAAADI. V shed 3 bases and J shed 3 bases, with 9 bases lying between them. CDR3 size: 13 residues. The CDR3 sequence is CASSDYRIYEQYF. CDR3 DNA: TGCGCCAGCAGTGATTATCGGATCTACGAGCAGTACTTC.

In this sample, this clone turned up a few times. The chain uses TRBV11-2 and TRBJ1-2, with 10 bases identical to TRBD1. From germline, CDR1 is SGHAT and CDR2 FQNNGV. The CDR3 extends over 15 amino acids. V was pared by 1 base and J by 3 bases, with 2 bases of the junction left unmatched. This chain's CDR3 is CASSLAGQGYYGYTF. CDR3 nucleotide sequence: TGTGCCAGCAGCTTAGCGGGACAGGGGTACTATGGCTACACCTTC.

The rearrangement uses TRBV13 and TRBJ2-4; D remains unclear. The CDR3 sequence is 14 residues long. Germline V lookup: CDR1 PRHDT, CDR2 FYEKMQ (reference sequence). V dropped 8 bases and J dropped 4 bases, with 15 bases sitting between them. The CDR3 reads CASAPRLGKNIQYF. CDR3 nucleotides: TGTGCCAGCGCCCCGAGATTAGGTAAAAACATTCAGTACTTC.

The chain joins TRBV2 to TRBJ1-5, with D hard to call. There are 14 residues in the CDR3. Trimming cost V 1 base and J 0 bases, with 4 bases left between them. Germline V gene lookup returns CDR1 SNHLY and CDR2 FYNNEI. The CDR3 region is CASSEVNSNQPQHF. In DNA form, the CDR3 reads TGTGCCAGCAGTGAAGTGAATAGCAATCAGCCCCAGCATTTT.

This chain links TRBV2 with TRBJ1-4; D ambiguous. V was trimmed by 6 bases and J by 0 bases, leaving 8 bases between them. The CDR3 runs to 14 residues. In germline, CDR1 is SNHLY, CDR2 FYNNEI. The CDR3 bases are TGTGCCAGCAGGGACCGTGCAACTAATGAAAAACTGTTTTTT. It codes for CASRDRATNEKLFF.